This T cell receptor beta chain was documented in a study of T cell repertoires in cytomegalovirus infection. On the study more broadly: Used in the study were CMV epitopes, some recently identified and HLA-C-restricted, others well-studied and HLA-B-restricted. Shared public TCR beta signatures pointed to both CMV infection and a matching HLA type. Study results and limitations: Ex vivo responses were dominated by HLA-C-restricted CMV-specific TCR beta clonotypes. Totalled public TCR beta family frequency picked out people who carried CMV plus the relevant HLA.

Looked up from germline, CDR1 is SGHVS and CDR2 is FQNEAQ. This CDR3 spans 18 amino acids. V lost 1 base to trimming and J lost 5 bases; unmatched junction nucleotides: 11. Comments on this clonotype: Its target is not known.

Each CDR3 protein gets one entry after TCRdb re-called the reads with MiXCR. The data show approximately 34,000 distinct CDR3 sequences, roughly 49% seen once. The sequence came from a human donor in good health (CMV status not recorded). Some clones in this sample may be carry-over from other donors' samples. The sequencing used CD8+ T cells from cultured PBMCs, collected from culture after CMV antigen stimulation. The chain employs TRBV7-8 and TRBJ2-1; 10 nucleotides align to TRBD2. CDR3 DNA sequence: TGTGCCAGCAGCTTAGGGGCTAGCGGGGGCCTTGGGGACAATGAGCAGTTCTTC. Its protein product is CASSLGASGGLGDNEQFF.